Listed below are T cell receptor beta chains from one sample, sequenced in a study of T cell clones after liver transplantation. Clones were read by immunoSEQ multiplex PCR, and TCRdb kept only the in-frame ones, dropping some. Seen here are 55,000 to 75,000 clones, roughly 92% observed once, and the top ten hold approximately 0.92%. The sample was CD4+ T cells from blood, taken around 27 months after liver transplant. These receptors all stem from a human patient who received a liver transplant. The graft donor may account for some of the T cells. Both conserved end residues are part of each CDR3. A D gene is named only where the DNA matches it firmly. Clone size is shown for a subset of rows, as once, few, many or a class of expanded clone.

clone size: .
D gene: .
J gene: TRBJ1-1
V gene: TRBV6-5
CDR3 protein: CASSPLMENTEAFF
CDR3 DNA: TGTGCCAGCAGCCCTCTGATGGAGAACACTGAAGCTTTCTTT

clone size: .
D gene: TRBD2
J gene: TRBJ2-3
V gene: TRBV5-1
CDR3 protein: CASRRASGPGDTQYF
CDR3 DNA: TGCGCCTCACGAAGGGCTAGCGGGCCCGGAGATACGCAGTATTTT

clone size: once
D gene: .
J gene: TRBJ2-7
V gene: TRBV5-1
CDR3 protein: CASSLAGAGPEQYF
CDR3 DNA: TGCGCCAGCAGCTTGGCGGGGGCAGGGCCCGAGCAGTACTTC

clone size: .
D gene: TRBD1
J gene: TRBJ1-2
V gene: TRBV28
CDR3 protein: CASSPGQGKGYTF
CDR3 DNA: TGTGCCAGCAGCCCGGGACAGGGGAAGGGCTACACCTTC

clone size: once
D gene: .
J gene: TRBJ2-1
V gene: TRBV9
CDR3 protein: CASSVATQIGEQFF
CDR3 DNA: TGTGCCAGCAGCGTAGCGACCCAGATAGGTGAGCAGTTCTTC

clone size: .
D gene: TRBD1
J gene: TRBJ1-4
V gene: TRBV13
CDR3 protein: CASSLGGTGLNEKLFF
CDR3 DNA: TGTGCCAGCAGCTTAGGGGGGACAGGCCTGAATGAAAAACTGTTTTTT

clone size: .
D gene: .
J gene: TRBJ2-2
V gene: TRBV21-1
CDR3 protein: CASSKESSWCARAGELFF
CDR3 DNA: TGTGCCAGCAGCAAAGAGTCTAGTTGGTGCGCTAGAGCCGGGGAGCTGTTTTTT

clone size: .
D gene: .
J gene: TRBJ2-7
V gene: TRBV5-1
CDR3 protein: CASSPTGIYEQYF
CDR3 DNA: TGCGCCAGCAGCCCCACAGGGATCTACGAGCAGTACTTC

clone size: .
D gene: .
J gene: TRBJ1-5
V gene: TRBV19
CDR3 protein: CASSIGVLKPQHF
CDR3 DNA: TGTGCCAGTAGTATCGGGGTCTTGAAGCCCCAGCATTTT

clone size: .
D gene: .
J gene: TRBJ2-1
V gene: TRBV27
CDR3 protein: CASSPSRGPYNEQFF
CDR3 DNA: TGTGCCAGCAGTCCATCCCGGGGCCCCTACAATGAGCAGTTCTTC

clone size: .
D gene: .
J gene: TRBJ1-2
V gene: TRBV29-1
CDR3 protein: CSVEGKTNYGYTF
CDR3 DNA: TGCAGCGTTGAGGGGAAAACTAACTATGGCTACACCTTC

clone size: few
D gene: .
J gene: TRBJ1-1
V gene: TRBV9
CDR3 protein: CASSVVSRENTEAFF
CDR3 DNA: TGTGCCAGCAGCGTAGTTAGTCGGGAGAACACTGAAGCTTTCTTT

clone size: .
D gene: .
J gene: TRBJ2-3
V gene: TRBV7-2
CDR3 protein: CASSLRGPSTDTQYF
CDR3 DNA: TGTGCCAGCAGCTTACGAGGTCCCAGCACAGATACGCAGTATTTT

clone size: .
D gene: TRBD2
J gene: TRBJ2-7
V gene: TRBV19
CDR3 protein: CASNSGGSPYEQYF
CDR3 DNA: TGTGCCAGCAATTCGGGAGGCTCCCCCTACGAGCAGTACTTC

clone size: .
D gene: TRBD1
J gene: TRBJ1-3
V gene: TRBV5-1
CDR3 protein: CASSLDGQGVNTIYF
CDR3 DNA: TGCGCCAGCAGCTTGGACGGACAGGGTGTTAACACCATATATTTT

clone size: .
D gene: .
J gene: TRBJ2-2
V gene: TRBV7-8
CDR3 protein: CASSLGEHTGELFF
CDR3 DNA: TGTGCCAGCAGCTTAGGGGAACACACCGGGGAGCTGTTTTTT

clone size: .
D gene: .
J gene: TRBJ2-7
V gene: TRBV29-1
CDR3 protein: CSVALRADEQYF
CDR3 DNA: TGCAGCGTTGCTCTCCGGGCAGATGAACAGTACTTC

clone size: .
D gene: .
J gene: TRBJ1-1
V gene: TRBV4-1
CDR3 protein: CASSQGMETEAFF
CDR3 DNA: TGCGCCAGCAGCCAAGGAATGGAAACTGAAGCTTTCTTT

clone size: .
D gene: .
J gene: TRBJ2-1
V gene: TRBV5-5
CDR3 protein: CASSPGTHNEQFF
CDR3 DNA: TGTGCCAGCAGCCCCGGGACTCATAATGAGCAGTTCTTC

clone size: .
D gene: .
J gene: TRBJ2-7
V gene: TRBV7-2
CDR3 protein: CASSLEGPTQYF
CDR3 DNA: TGTGCCAGCAGCTTAGAGGGCCCTACACAGTACTTC

clone size: .
D gene: .
J gene: TRBJ1-5
V gene: TRBV27
CDR3 protein: CASSLGSFNQPQHF
CDR3 DNA: TGTGCCAGCAGTTTAGGCAGCTTCAATCAGCCCCAGCATTTT

clone size: .
D gene: .
J gene: TRBJ2-1
V gene: TRBV19
CDR3 protein: CASSTIGAGPDNEQFF
CDR3 DNA: TGTGCCAGTAGTACCATAGGGGCGGGACCTGACAATGAGCAGTTCTTC

clone size: .
D gene: TRBD2
J gene: TRBJ2-1
V gene: TRBV5-1
CDR3 protein: CASSSPGLAGVYNEQFF
CDR3 DNA: TGCGCCAGCAGCTCCCCGGGACTAGCGGGAGTTTACAATGAGCAGTTCTTC

clone size: .
D gene: .
J gene: TRBJ2-7
V gene: TRBV7-8
CDR3 protein: CASSSASRDHIYEQYF
CDR3 DNA: TGTGCCAGCAGCTCCGCGTCACGGGACCATATCTACGAGCAGTACTTC

clone size: .
D gene: .
J gene: TRBJ2-3
V gene: TRBV14
CDR3 protein: CASRGVGSSTDTQYF
CDR3 DNA: TGTGCCAGCAGAGGTGTGGGCAGCTCCACAGATACGCAGTATTTT

clone size: .
D gene: .
J gene: TRBJ1-5
V gene: TRBV6-1
CDR3 protein: CASSRTHNQPQHF
CDR3 DNA: TGTGCCAGCAGTCGGACGCACAATCAGCCCCAGCATTTT

clone size: once
D gene: .
J gene: TRBJ2-5
V gene: TRBV2
CDR3 protein: CASSVGQKETQYF
CDR3 DNA: TGTGCCAGCAGTGTGGGACAAAAAGAGACCCAGTACTTC

clone size: .
D gene: .
J gene: TRBJ2-1
V gene: TRBV28
CDR3 protein: CASRQGGPHEQFF
CDR3 DNA: TGTGCCAGCAGGCAGGGCGGGCCTCACGAGCAGTTCTTC

clone size: .
D gene: TRBD2
J gene: TRBJ2-3
V gene: TRBV9
CDR3 protein: CASSVGRALGDTQYF
CDR3 DNA: TGTGCCAGCAGCGTCGGGAGGGCCCTCGGAGATACGCAGTATTTT

clone size: .
D gene: TRBD1
J gene: TRBJ1-1
V gene: TRBV5-4
CDR3 protein: CASNPGGGLTEAFF
CDR3 DNA: TGTGCCAGCAACCCCGGAGGGGGCTTGACTGAAGCTTTCTTT

clone size: .
D gene: .
J gene: TRBJ2-6
V gene: TRBV6-1
CDR3 protein: CASSDAGVSGANVLTF
CDR3 DNA: TGTGCCAGCAGTGACGCTGGGGTCTCTGGGGCCAACGTCCTGACTTTC